The 6 T cell receptor beta chains in this list originate from one sample, sequenced in a study of cytomegalovirus exposure and HLA in healthy donors. The study ran its PCR with 60 Vbeta and 13 Jbeta primers. The repertoire was sequenced with immunoSEQ multiplex PCR; TCRdb's copy has only in-frame clones and lacks some. The sample lists roughly 100,000 clones; approximately 79% were seen once. Sample: PBMCs. These TCRs come from a man between 60 and 70 years old in good health and CMV-seronegative.

The chain recombines TRBV7-2 with TRBJ2-1, with 8 bases fitting TRBD1. This CDR3 comprises 13 residues. The V and J ends lost 9 bases and 2 bases, in that order; junction bases with no gene match: 3. The germline V gene has CDR1 SGHTA and CDR2 FQGNSA. CDR3 sequence (DNA): TGTGCCAGTGGACAGGGACCCTACAATGAGCAGTTCTTC. The encoded protein is CASGQGPYNEQFF.

The V and J genes are TRBV4-3 and TRBJ2-1, with D possibly matching TRBD1 (6 bases). The V end lost 1 base, the J end lost 5 bases, and 15 bases lay between the germline ends. The CDR3 totals 16 residues. The germline CDR1 and CDR2 sequences are LGHNA and YSLEER. CDR3 region: CASSQGRTAINNEQFF. CDR3 sequence (DNA): TGCGCCAGCAGCCAAGGGAGGACAGCTATCAACAATGAGCAGTTCTTC.

The chain couples TRBV11-3 to TRBJ1-1, with D possibly TRBD1 on 5 matching bases. The CDR3 sequence is 13 residues long. The germline V and J ends were trimmed by 0 bases and 12 bases, with 14 bases remaining between them. The germline V gene has CDR1 SGHNT and CDR2 YENEEA. The CDR3 protein is CASSLELGGRTFF. The CDR3 DNA reads TGTGCCAGCAGCTTAGAATTGGGGGGTCGTACTTTCTTT.

The chain carries TRBV6-5 and TRBJ1-2; unclear D gene. The CDR3 has 16 amino acids. Germline V gene data show CDR1 as MNHEY and CDR2 as SVGAGI. The germline V and J ends were trimmed by 1 base and 3 bases, with 15 bases remaining between them. In DNA form, the CDR3 reads TGTGCCAGCAGTTACTGGCACCGTGGCAGTTACTATGGCTACACCTTC. It translates to CASSYWHRGSYYGYTF.

This clone occurred once. This chain links TRBV7-2 with TRBJ1-2; no definite D call. The germline V gene has CDR1 SGHTA and CDR2 FQGNSA. The CDR3 extends over 13 amino acids. V lost 4 bases and J lost 3, with 9 bases in between. The CDR3 sequence is CASSSRRDYGYTF. The CDR3 DNA reads as TGTGCCAGCAGCTCCCGCCGAGACTATGGCTACACCTTC.

The chain combines TRBV25-1 with TRBJ1-2, with no clear D. The CDR3 is made up of 12 amino acids. Between the trimmed V and J ends, which lost 7 bases and 5 bases, there was a span of 11 bases. From germline, CDR1 is MGHDK and CDR2 SYGVNS. This chain's CDR3 is CASTGVRYGYTF. In nucleotides, the CDR3 is TGTGCCAGCACCGGGGTTCGGTATGGCTACACCTTC.